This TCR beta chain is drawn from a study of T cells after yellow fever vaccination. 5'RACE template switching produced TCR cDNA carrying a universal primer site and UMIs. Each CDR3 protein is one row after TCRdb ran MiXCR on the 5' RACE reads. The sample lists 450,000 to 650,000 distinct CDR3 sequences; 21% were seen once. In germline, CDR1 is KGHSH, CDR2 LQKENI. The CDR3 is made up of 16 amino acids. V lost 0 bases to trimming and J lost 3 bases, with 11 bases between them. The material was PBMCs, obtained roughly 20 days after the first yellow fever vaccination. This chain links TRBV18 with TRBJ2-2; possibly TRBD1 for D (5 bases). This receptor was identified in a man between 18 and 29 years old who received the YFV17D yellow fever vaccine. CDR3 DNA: TGTGCCAGCTCACCACCATCCAGGGCGGACACCGGGGAGCTGTTTTTT. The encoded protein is CASSPPSRADTGELFF.